This T cell receptor beta chain was retrieved from a study of identical twins. Study-wide results and limits: Twins showed weaker excess sharing in their beta out-of-frame sequences. Fewer insertions characterized abundant cord blood beta clonotypes, whereas memory repertoires showed none. Modelling underestimated the level of out-of-frame TCR alpha sharing observed in monozygotic twins.

The CDR3 spans 16 residues. CDR1 and CDR2 from the germline V gene are SEHNR and FQNEAQ (reference sequence). The ends were cut back, 2 bases at V and 4 bases at J, with 14 bases in the middle. TCRdb passed the 5' RACE reads through MiXCR, listing each CDR3 protein once. This sample yields about 690,000 distinct CDR3 sequences, of which roughly 6% are seen a single time; around 1.7% belongs to the top ten. This clonotype was observed a few times. As yet, its antigen is unknown. The source is a man aged 18 to 35 in good health. V and J are TRBV7-9 and TRBJ2-2; D perhaps matches TRBD1 (6 bases). Material: naive T cells sorted from blood. The DNA for the CDR3 is TGTGCCAGCAGCTTACCTAACAGGGCAGCCACCGGGGAGCTGTTTTTT. Translation: CASSLPNRAATGELFF.